Each of the 7 T cell receptor beta chains below was sequenced from the same sample in a study of Ad26.COV2.S vaccination and SARS-CoV-2 variants. TCRdb's table, derived via immunoSEQ multiplex PCR, lists solely in-frame clones and lacks some. The table lists about 680,000 clones, 89% of them singletons. Noted treatment: some 20 received Ad26.COV2.S at low or high dose, single or two shots; several received placebo; per-sample allocation not given. Vaccine and placebo recipients were sampled on day 63 after the first injection. Sequences were derived from peripheral blood, sampled in a trial of Ad26.COV2.S vaccine versus placebo. All receptors come from a person aged 18 to 59 who received the Ad26.COV2.S COVID-19 vaccine or a placebo.

J is TRBJ1-2 and V is TRBV6-5, with D unresolved. Trimming removed 8 bases from V and 4 bases from J, with 8 bases in between. Germline V gene sequence: CDR1 MNHEY, CDR2 SVGAGI. The CDR3 sequence is 11 residues long. DNA for the CDR3: TGTGCCAGCGCGGCTTCCTATGGCTACACCTTC. It yields the protein CASAASYGYTF.

The chain recombines TRBV5-1 with TRBJ2-7; D unresolved. Germline CDR1 and CDR2: SGHRS and YFSETQ. This CDR3 region has 13 residues. The ends were cut back, 2 bases at V and 4 bases at J, with 10 bases in the middle. The CDR3 sequence: CASSFDQVYEQYF. The CDR3 DNA is TGCGCCAGCAGCTTCGATCAGGTTTACGAGCAGTACTTC.

This clone was counted a single time. V usage is TRBV23-1 and J usage is TRBJ1-6; TRBD1 aligns across 8 bases. TRBV23-1 is classed as an ORF, of uncertain function. The CDR3 consists of 18 residues. V lost 0 bases and J lost 0; bases outside the gene matches: 4. CDR3 loop: CASSQSQGASSYNSPLHF. The CDR3 bases are TGCGCCAGCAGTCAATCCCAGGGGGCGAGCTCCTATAATTCACCCCTCCACTTT.

J is TRBJ2-5 and V is TRBV6-2 or TRBV6-3; D might be TRBD2 (6 bases). This CDR3 comprises 13 residues. CDR1 is MNHEY, CDR2 SVGEGT, per germline. The V end lost 6 bases, the J end lost 5 bases, and 13 bases lay between the germline ends. Here the CDR3 DNA reads TGTGCCAGCAGCCACCTGACTAGGGAGACCCAGTACTTC. Amino acid sequence: CASSHLTRETQYF.

The chain employs TRBV3-1 (or the pseudogene TRBV3-2) and TRBJ2-5; TRBD1 matches 8 bases. J lost 5 bases, V lost 3 bases, and 5 bases had no gene match. CDR1 and CDR2 from the germline V gene are LGHDT and YNNKEL (reference sequence). The CDR3 sequence is 14 residues long. CDR3 nucleotide sequence: TGTGCCAGCAGCCAGTCAGGGGGCCGGGAGACCCAGTACTTC. This encodes CASSQSGGRETQYF.

The chain uses TRBV19 and TRBJ2-1; D might be TRBD1 or TRBD2, each matching 5 bases. Trimming shortened V by 5 bases and J by 6 bases, and 17 bases separated the two germline ends. The CDR3 consists of 15 residues. Germline loops: CDR1 LNHDA, CDR2 SQIVND (reference sequence). CDR3 in amino acids: CASSLGTLHPNEQFF. CDR3 nucleotides: TGTGCCAGTAGTCTGGGGACCCTCCACCCCAATGAGCAGTTCTTC.

This clone was found a few times. The chain uses TRBV6-5 and TRBJ1-1; no reliable D call. This CDR3 is built from 14 residues. The V gene's germline CDR1 is MNHEY and CDR2 SVGAGI. V lost 2 bases and J 0 bases, leaving 7 bases between the germline ends. The CDR3 DNA is TGTGCCAGCAGTTACGGGCCGTTGAACACTGAAGCTTTCTTT. This translates into CASSYGPLNTEAFF.